This TCR beta chain came from a study of cytomegalovirus exposure and HLA in healthy donors. General observations from the study: An analysis was carried out later, and it reportedly showed fewer N-insertions in an Asian-associated ancestry cluster than the approximately 660-donor mean. CMV serostatus was the only immune exposure information that was available.

Comment on this clone: Its target is unknown.

It was with 60 Vbeta and 13 Jbeta primers that the PCR ran. Here immunoSEQ multiplex PCR was the method, and the copy in TCRdb shows in-frame clones only, minus some. In the table there are approximately 120,000 clones, around 85% of which are singletons. From germline, CDR1 is SGHNT and CDR2 YENEEA. This CDR3 has 19 residues. V trimming: 3 bases; J trimming: 7 bases; junction bases outside the gene matches: 18. The TCR comes from a woman aged 25 to 39 in good health and CMV-seropositive. The rearrangement joins TRBV11-3 to TRBJ2-1; 10 bases align to TRBD2. Material: PBMCs. The DNA of the CDR3 is TGTGCCAGCAGCTTGGCGCTAGCGGGAGTTCGGGGTGGAAGAAATGAGCAGTTCTTC. This codes for CASSLALAGVRGGRNEQFF.